Listed below are T cell receptor beta chains from one sample, sequenced in a study of T cell responses to AZD1222 COVID-19 vaccine. Libraries were prepared by immunoSEQ multiplex PCR; TCRdb keeps only in-frame clonotypes and omits some of them. The sample has 180,000 or so clones, around 88% seen once. The sample here was peripheral blood, taken on day 0 of AZD1222 vaccination. These receptors were taken from an adult in good health. Each CDR3 is given with its conserved first and last residue. A D gene is named only where the DNA matches it firmly. Not every row has a clone size; where given, it reads once, few, many or a size class.

v_gene: TRBV2
abundance: once
len: 14
d_gene: .
j_gene: TRBJ1-6
CDR3aa: CASSEARGNSPLHF
CDR3nt: TGTGCCAGCAGTGAAGCACGGGGAAATTCACCCCTCCACTTT

v_gene: TRBV14
abundance: once
len: 15
d_gene: .
j_gene: TRBJ2-7
CDR3aa: CASSPQGTRTYEQYF
CDR3nt: TGTGCCAGCAGCCCCCAAGGGACAAGGACCTACGAGCAGTACTTC

v_gene: TRBV19
abundance: .
len: 12
d_gene: .
j_gene: TRBJ1-2
CDR3aa: CASSIPGAGYTF
CDR3nt: TGTGCCAGTAGTATTCCCGGGGCTGGCTACACCTTC

v_gene: TRBV2
abundance: .
len: 15
d_gene: TRBD2
j_gene: TRBJ2-7
CDR3aa: CASSELAGDRNEQYF
CDR3nt: TGTGCCAGCAGTGAGCTAGCGGGGGATAGGAACGAGCAGTACTTC

v_gene: TRBV2
abundance: .
len: 15
d_gene: TRBD1
j_gene: TRBJ1-4
CDR3aa: CASRDRGLANEKLFF
CDR3nt: TGTGCCAGCAGGGACAGGGGGTTGGCTAATGAAAAACTGTTTTTT

v_gene: TRBV4-2
abundance: few
len: 14
d_gene: .
j_gene: TRBJ2-2
CDR3aa: CASSQAQGTGELFF
CDR3nt: TGTGCCAGCAGCCAAGCCCAGGGCACCGGGGAGCTGTTTTTT

v_gene: TRBV4-3
abundance: once
len: 15
d_gene: .
j_gene: TRBJ2-2
CDR3aa: CASSQVTENTGELFF
CDR3nt: TGCGCCAGCAGCCAAGTGACAGAAAACACCGGGGAGCTGTTTTTT

v_gene: TRBV7-3
abundance: .
len: 15
d_gene: TRBD1
j_gene: TRBJ2-7
CDR3aa: CASSRETGGFYEQYF
CDR3nt: TGTGCCAGCAGCCGCGAGACAGGGGGCTTCTACGAGCAGTACTTC

v_gene: TRBV2
abundance: .
len: 16
d_gene: TRBD1
j_gene: TRBJ2-5
CDR3aa: CASSEDQDRVEETQYF
CDR3nt: TGTGCCAGCAGTGAAGACCAGGACAGGGTCGAGGAGACCCAGTACTTC

v_gene: TRBV5-1
abundance: .
len: 13
d_gene: .
j_gene: TRBJ2-7
CDR3aa: CASSLEGAYEQYF
CDR3nt: TGCGCCAGCAGCTTAGAGGGTGCCTACGAGCAGTACTTC

v_gene: TRBV30
abundance: .
len: 14
d_gene: .
j_gene: TRBJ1-5
CDR3aa: CAWSTEVGNQPQHF
CDR3nt: TGTGCCTGGAGTACAGAGGTAGGCAATCAGCCCCAGCATTTT

v_gene: TRBV13
abundance: .
len: 13
d_gene: .
j_gene: TRBJ2-7
CDR3aa: CASSSWGSYEQYF
CDR3nt: TGTGCCAGCAGCTCCTGGGGATCCTACGAGCAGTACTTC

v_gene: TRBV7-9
abundance: .
len: 17
d_gene: .
j_gene: TRBJ2-5
CDR3aa: CASSPLRDGVVRETQYF
CDR3nt: TGTGCCAGCAGCCCACTCCGGGACGGAGTTGTGAGGGAGACCCAGTACTTC

v_gene: TRBV5-6
abundance: .
len: 14
d_gene: TRBD1
j_gene: TRBJ1-2
CDR3aa: CASSLERTGNGYTF
CDR3nt: TGTGCCAGCAGCCTGGAGAGGACAGGGAACGGCTACACCTTC

v_gene: TRBV19
abundance: .
len: 14
d_gene: .
j_gene: TRBJ2-7
CDR3aa: CASSTDGSSYEQYF
CDR3nt: TGTGCCAGTAGTACAGACGGATCCTCCTACGAGCAGTACTTC

v_gene: TRBV6-5
abundance: .
len: 11
d_gene: .
j_gene: TRBJ2-5
CDR3aa: CATLRGETQYF
CDR3nt: TGTGCCACCTTAAGGGGGGAGACCCAGTACTTC

v_gene: TRBV7-3
abundance: .
len: 15
d_gene: .
j_gene: TRBJ2-5
CDR3aa: CASSPWGNREETQYF
CDR3nt: TGTGCCAGCAGTCCGTGGGGCAACAGGGAAGAGACCCAGTACTTC

v_gene: TRBV4-3
abundance: few
len: 16
d_gene: TRBD2
j_gene: TRBJ2-7
CDR3aa: CASSQDSRGGTYEQYF
CDR3nt: TGCGCCAGCAGCCAAGATAGCCGGGGGGGGACCTACGAGCAGTACTTC

v_gene: TRBV6-5
abundance: .
len: 11
d_gene: .
j_gene: TRBJ1-1
CDR3aa: CASSQSDEAFF
CDR3nt: TGTGCCAGCAGTCAGTCAGATGAAGCTTTCTTT

v_gene: TRBV3-1/TRBV3-2
abundance: .
len: 17
d_gene: .
j_gene: TRBJ2-2
CDR3aa: CASSQKAGGFSPGELFF
CDR3nt: TGTGCCAGCAGCCAAAAGGCTGGGGGCTTTTCCCCCGGGGAGCTGTTTTTT

v_gene: TRBV4-1
abundance: .
len: 14
d_gene: .
j_gene: TRBJ1-1
CDR3aa: CASSQVKGRDEAFF
CDR3nt: TGCGCCAGCAGCCAAGTGAAGGGGCGGGATGAAGCTTTCTTT

v_gene: TRBV27
abundance: .
len: 15
d_gene: TRBD1
j_gene: TRBJ1-6
CDR3aa: CASSPTGTYNSPLHF
CDR3nt: TGTGCCAGCAGTCCGACAGGGACCTATAATTCACCCCTCCACTTT

v_gene: TRBV5-4
abundance: .
len: 14
d_gene: .
j_gene: TRBJ2-1
CDR3aa: CASSPDGQYNEQFF
CDR3nt: TGTGCCAGCAGCCCGGACGGACAGTACAATGAGCAGTTCTTC

v_gene: TRBV12-3/TRBV12-4
abundance: .
len: 12
d_gene: TRBD1
j_gene: TRBJ2-7
CDR3aa: CASRAGGYEQYF
CDR3nt: TGTGCCAGCAGGGCAGGGGGCTACGAGCAGTACTTC

v_gene: TRBV30
abundance: .
len: 11
d_gene: .
j_gene: TRBJ1-3
CDR3aa: CAWMLGNTIYF
CDR3nt: TGTGCCTGGATGTTGGGAAACACCATATATTTT

v_gene: TRBV6-5
abundance: .
len: 14
d_gene: TRBD1
j_gene: TRBJ2-7
CDR3aa: CASSRQGESYEQYF
CDR3nt: TGTGCCAGCAGCAGACAGGGCGAGTCTTACGAGCAGTACTTC

v_gene: TRBV30
abundance: once
len: 16
d_gene: TRBD2
j_gene: TRBJ2-2
CDR3aa: CAWSRLAGTNTGELFF
CDR3nt: TGTGCCTGGAGTCGACTAGCGGGCACGAACACCGGGGAGCTGTTTTTT

v_gene: TRBV3-1/TRBV3-2
abundance: .
len: 12
d_gene: .
j_gene: TRBJ1-1
CDR3aa: CASSQDLRGAFF
CDR3nt: TGTGCCAGCAGCCAAGATTTGAGGGGAGCTTTCTTT

v_gene: TRBV11-2
abundance: .
len: 15
d_gene: TRBD1
j_gene: TRBJ1-2
CDR3aa: CASSLGTGYDYGYTF
CDR3nt: TGTGCCAGCAGCTTAGGGACAGGGTATGACTATGGCTACACCTTC

v_gene: TRBV10-2
abundance: .
len: 12
d_gene: TRBD2
j_gene: TRBJ2-1
CDR3aa: CASSEPLAGQFF
CDR3nt: TGCGCCAGCAGTGAGCCCTTAGCGGGGCAGTTCTTC

v_gene: TRBV10-1
abundance: .
len: 14
d_gene: .
j_gene: TRBJ2-2
CDR3aa: CASSEHGRTGELFF
CDR3nt: TGCGCCAGCAGTGAGCATGGCAGGACCGGGGAGCTGTTTTTT

v_gene: TRBV5-1
abundance: .
len: 17
d_gene: TRBD2
j_gene: TRBJ2-2
CDR3aa: CASSLLPSGANTGELFF
CDR3nt: TGCGCCAGCAGCTTATTACCTAGCGGGGCGAACACCGGGGAGCTGTTTTTT

v_gene: TRBV5-1
abundance: .
len: 17
d_gene: .
j_gene: TRBJ2-1
CDR3aa: CASSLDGGPRSYNEQFF
CDR3nt: TGCGCCAGCAGCTTGGACGGGGGCCCCCGGTCCTACAATGAGCAGTTCTTC

v_gene: TRBV29-1
abundance: .
len: 16
d_gene: .
j_gene: TRBJ1-3
CDR3aa: CSVEEGRSYSGNTIYF
CDR3nt: TGCAGCGTTGAAGAGGGAAGAAGTTACTCTGGAAACACCATATATTTT

v_gene: TRBV5-1
abundance: .
len: 12
d_gene: .
j_gene: TRBJ2-5
CDR3aa: CASSYREETQYF
CDR3nt: TGCGCCAGCAGCTACAGGGAAGAGACCCAGTACTTC

v_gene: TRBV6-1
abundance: .
len: 14
d_gene: .
j_gene: TRBJ1-6
CDR3aa: CASSEARPVPPLHF
CDR3nt: TGTGCCAGCAGTGAAGCGCGTCCCGTACCACCCCTCCACTTT

v_gene: TRBV19
abundance: once
len: 14
d_gene: .
j_gene: TRBJ1-5
CDR3aa: CATSAGTLNQPQHF
CDR3nt: TGTGCCACTTCCGCCGGGACACTAAATCAGCCCCAGCATTTT

v_gene: TRBV14
abundance: .
len: 14
d_gene: .
j_gene: TRBJ2-1
CDR3aa: CASSQHTGIYEQFF
CDR3nt: TGTGCCAGCAGCCAGCATACTGGAATCTATGAGCAGTTCTTC

v_gene: TRBV5-5
abundance: .
len: 13
d_gene: .
j_gene: TRBJ1-4
CDR3aa: CASSKGDNEKLFF
CDR3nt: TGTGCCAGCAGCAAGGGGGATAATGAAAAACTGTTTTTT

v_gene: TRBV7-2
abundance: .
len: 16
d_gene: .
j_gene: TRBJ1-4
CDR3aa: CASSRTRPFPGEKLFF
CDR3nt: TGTGCCAGCAGCCGCACTCGGCCCTTTCCGGGTGAAAAACTGTTTTTT

v_gene: TRBV5-5
abundance: .
len: 14
d_gene: .
j_gene: TRBJ1-6
CDR3aa: CASSLGGYNSPLHF
CDR3nt: TGTGCCAGCAGCTTGGGGGGCTATAATTCACCCCTCCACTTT

v_gene: TRBV9
abundance: .
len: 15
d_gene: .
j_gene: TRBJ2-3
CDR3aa: CASSTLGAGTDTQYF
CDR3nt: TGTGCCAGCAGCACCCTGGGAGCGGGCACAGATACGCAGTATTTT

v_gene: TRBV5-1
abundance: .
len: 14
d_gene: .
j_gene: TRBJ2-3
CDR3aa: CASSAPTNTDTQYF
CDR3nt: TGCGCCAGCAGTGCTCCCACGAACACAGATACGCAGTATTTT

v_gene: TRBV29-1
abundance: .
len: 16
d_gene: .
j_gene: TRBJ1-1
CDR3aa: CSIEPGEVWRNTEAFF
CDR3nt: TGCAGCATCGAACCGGGGGAGGTTTGGCGAAACACTGAAGCTTTCTTT

v_gene: TRBV12-3/TRBV12-4
abundance: once
len: 11
d_gene: TRBD2
j_gene: TRBJ2-7
CDR3aa: CASSRTGGQYF
CDR3nt: TGTGCCAGCAGCCGGACGGGGGGGCAGTACTTC

v_gene: TRBV5-1
abundance: .
len: 14
d_gene: .
j_gene: TRBJ1-1
CDR3aa: CASSRRGEDTEAFF
CDR3nt: TGCGCCAGCAGCAGGCGGGGCGAGGACACTGAAGCTTTCTTT

v_gene: TRBV7-3
abundance: .
len: 16
d_gene: TRBD1
j_gene: TRBJ1-6
CDR3aa: CASSPYGQGINSPLHF
CDR3nt: TGTGCCAGCAGCCCCTATGGACAGGGGATAAATTCACCCCTCCACTTT

v_gene: TRBV6-5
abundance: .
len: 13
d_gene: .
j_gene: TRBJ2-5
CDR3aa: CASSHLGQETQYF
CDR3nt: TGTGCCAGCAGTCACCTCGGCCAAGAGACCCAGTACTTC

v_gene: TRBV3-1/TRBV3-2
abundance: .
len: 14
d_gene: .
j_gene: TRBJ2-7
CDR3aa: CASSQAGAAYEQYF
CDR3nt: TGTGCCAGCAGCCAAGCGGGGGCCGCCTACGAGCAGTACTTC

v_gene: TRBV7-2
abundance: .
len: 17
d_gene: .
j_gene: TRBJ2-7
CDR3aa: CASSPITGLGGAYEQYF
CDR3nt: TGTGCCAGCAGCCCTATTACTGGACTAGGGGGAGCCTACGAGCAGTACTTC

v_gene: TRBV18
abundance: .
len: 19
d_gene: TRBD2
j_gene: TRBJ2-3
CDR3aa: CASSSLAGEPSAGTDTQYF
CDR3nt: TGTGCCAGCTCATCACTAGCGGGGGAGCCCTCAGCTGGCACAGATACGCAGTATTTT

v_gene: TRBV2
abundance: .
len: 16
d_gene: .
j_gene: TRBJ2-1
CDR3aa: CASRGTPTSSYNEQFF
CDR3nt: TGTGCCAGCAGGGGGACCCCTACGAGCTCCTACAATGAGCAGTTCTTC

v_gene: TRBV12-3/TRBV12-4
abundance: .
len: 11
d_gene: .
j_gene: TRBJ1-1
CDR3aa: CASSFGTGGFF
CDR3nt: TGTGCCAGCAGCTTCGGAACCGGCGGTTTCTTT

v_gene: TRBV15
abundance: .
len: 16
d_gene: TRBD1
j_gene: TRBJ2-2
CDR3aa: CATSRATGINTGELFF
CDR3nt: TGTGCCACCAGCAGAGCGACAGGGATAAACACCGGGGAGCTGTTTTTT

v_gene: TRBV24-1
abundance: few
len: 13
d_gene: TRBD1
j_gene: TRBJ1-1
CDR3aa: CATRTGSYTEAFF
CDR3nt: TGTGCCACGCGGACAGGGTCGTACACTGAAGCTTTCTTT

v_gene: TRBV5-1
abundance: .
len: 15
d_gene: TRBD1
j_gene: TRBJ2-7
CDR3aa: CASSPRQGTPYEQYF
CDR3nt: TGCGCCAGCAGCCCTCGACAGGGAACCCCCTACGAGCAGTACTTC

v_gene: TRBV11-2
abundance: once
len: 15
d_gene: .
j_gene: TRBJ1-2
CDR3aa: CASSLEAGAFRGYTF
CDR3nt: TGTGCCAGCAGCTTAGAAGCGGGGGCTTTTCGGGGCTACACCTTC

v_gene: TRBV28
abundance: .
len: 13
d_gene: .
j_gene: TRBJ1-1
CDR3aa: CASSPGQNTEAFF
CDR3nt: TGTGCCAGCAGCCCTGGACAGAACACTGAAGCTTTCTTT